These 10 T cell receptor beta chains share one sample of origin, sequenced in a study of spatial heterogeneity in lung cancer. The time point was: blood at routine non-recurrence follow-up after resection. Whole RNA came from tumor, nontumor lung or frozen PBMC and was sequenced without being sorted. Each CDR3 protein is one row after TCRdb ran MiXCR on the 5' RACE reads. The sample lists approximately 50,000 distinct CDR3 sequences; less than 9% were seen once. The source material was PBMCs, sampled at follow-up. These receptors all stem from a female donor with early-stage non-small cell lung cancer.

The CDR3 protein is CASSASQKYNEQFF. The CDR3 DNA sequence: TGTGCCAGCAGCGCCTCCCAGAAGTACAATGAGCAGTTCTTC. V usage is TRBV9 and J usage is TRBJ2-1, with D unclear. The germline V gene has CDR1 SGDLS and CDR2 YYNGEE. This CDR3 is built from 14 residues. Trimming removed 3 bases from V and 4 bases from J, with 11 bases in between.

This clonotype was observed a few times. The CDR3 spells CASSQATLKTGWATEAFF. The CDR3 DNA follows: TGCGCCAGCAGCCAAGCAACCTTGAAGACAGGGTGGGCCACTGAAGCTTTCTTT. This chain joins TRBV4-3 and TRBJ1-1; 7 positions agree with TRBD1. Germline V gene lookup returns CDR1 LGHNA and CDR2 YSLEER. The CDR3 extends over 18 amino acids. V shed 1 base and J 4 bases; nucleotides not matched to a gene: 15.

This clonotype was seen only a few times. The rearrangement joins TRBV6-1 to TRBJ2-3; the match to TRBD1 covers 7 bases. The CDR3 runs to 15 residues. After removal of 4 bases from V and 4 bases from J, the junction contained 8 bases not matched to a gene. Per germline, CDR1 MNHNS and CDR2 SASEGT. CDR3 sequence: CASSARTGQADTQYF. The CDR3 bases are TGTGCCAGCAGTGCGAGGACAGGTCAGGCAGATACGCAGTATTTT.

This clonotype was picked up many times. The CDR3 is CASSTTSAYNEQFF. The CDR3 nucleotides are TGCGCCAGCAGCACGACTAGCGCTTACAATGAGCAGTTCTTC. The chain links TRBV5-1 to TRBJ2-1, with 8 bases fitting TRBD2. Germline assignment: CDR1 SGHRS and CDR2 YFSETQ. The CDR3 consists of 14 residues. With 4 bases clipped from V and 4 bases from J, the junction kept 4 bases outside the gene matches.

This clonotype was picked up many times. J is TRBJ2-2 and V is TRBV24-1; D uncertain. V was clipped by 4 bases and J by 4 bases, with 9 bases between them. The CDR3 sequence is 14 residues long. In germline, CDR1 is KGHDR, CDR2 SFDVKD. For the CDR3, the DNA is TGTGCCACCAGTGACCGACTCGCCACCGGGGAGCTGTTTTTT. Its protein product is CATSDRLATGELFF.

The chain has TRBV7-8 and TRBJ1-6, with 7 positions matching TRBD1. Per germline, CDR1 SGHVS and CDR2 FQNEAQ. The CDR3 covers 14 residues. J lost 10 bases, V lost 6 bases, and 9 bases had no gene match. The CDR3 loop reads CASRLSGRGSPLHF. CDR3 DNA sequence: TGTGCCAGCAGACTCTCAGGCAGGGGGTCACCCCTCCACTTT.

This clonotype has a handful of counts. V gene TRBV7-2 combines with J gene TRBJ2-3; 9 nucleotides align to TRBD2. Germline trimming cut 5 bases from V and 3 bases from J; bases unmatched to any gene: 9. Germline V lookup: CDR1 SGHTA, CDR2 FQGNSA. This CDR3 has 16 residues. The CDR3 protein is CASSQVAGVGTDTQYF. DNA of the CDR3: TGTGCCAGCAGCCAAGTAGCGGGGGTGGGAACAGATACGCAGTATTTT.

This clonotype was observed many times. V is TRBV7-2 and J is TRBJ1-5, with D hard to call. V was cut by 5 bases and J by 3 bases, with 14 bases left in between. Looked up from germline, CDR1 is SGHTA and CDR2 is FQGNSA. The CDR3 is made up of 15 amino acids. The CDR3: CASSPRSGLNQPQHF. In DNA form, the CDR3 reads TGTGCCAGCAGCCCGAGGTCAGGTCTCAATCAGCCCCAGCATTTT.

This clonotype has at least ten counts. The rearrangement joins TRBV2 to TRBJ2-3; tentative D call: TRBD1 (6 bases). Germline V gene data show CDR1 as SNHLY and CDR2 as FYNNEI. With 4 bases removed from V and 0 bases from J, the gap between germline ends came to 8 bases. This CDR3 spans 14 amino acids. The CDR3 nucleotides are TGTGCCAGCAGTGGGACAGCTAGCACAGATACGCAGTATTTT. Encoded protein: CASSGTASTDTQYF.

This CDR3 reads CSAGGRDTQYF. Here the CDR3 DNA reads TGCAGTGCTGGGGGGAGAGATACGCAGTATTTT. V and J are TRBV20-1 and TRBJ2-3, with a tentative D call TRBD2 (6 bases). Germline V gene sequence: CDR1 DFQATT, CDR2 SNEGSKA (reference sequence). V was pared by 5 bases and J by 5 bases, with 8 bases between. The CDR3 is 11 amino acids.